This T cell receptor (beta chain) was obtained from a study of monozygotic twins with inflammatory bowel disease. The total RNA came straight from whole blood, and T cells were not sorted beforehand. From the 5' RACE reads, TCRdb lists one entry per CDR3 protein and no DNA. The ten most abundant clones cover 2% to 2.5% of a sample with about 330,000 distinct CDR3 sequences. The V gene's germline CDR1 is SGDLS and CDR2 YYNGEE. The CDR3 totals 14 residues. This TCR was sampled from a human donor with ulcerative colitis or Crohn's disease, or a healthy co-twin of an affected twin (not recorded which). The sequenced material came from blood. The V gene is TRBV9, the J gene TRBJ1-6; TCRdb designates TRBD1, a call that cannot be tested without DNA. The chain's CDR3 is CASSDDRGLSPLHF. Full variable domain (rest looked up from reference TRBV9 and TRBJ1-6): DSGVTQTPKHLITATGQRVTLRCSPRSGDLSVYWYQQSLDQGLQFLIQYYNGEERAKGNILERFSAQQFPDLHSELNLSSLELGDSALYFCASSDDRGLSPLHFGNGTRLTVT.